The 20 T cell receptor beta chains presented below share a single source sample, sequenced in a study of T cell repertoires in cytomegalovirus infection. The antigens for these receptors are not known. TCRdb analysed the reads with MiXCR anew, one entry per CDR3 protein. This sample has fewer than 65,000 distinct CDR3 sequences, with 20% to 25% found just once. This material consisted of CD8+ T cells from cultured PBMCs, taken from culture after CMV antigen stimulation. These receptors all stem from a human donor in good health (CMV status not recorded). Some clones in this sample may be carry-over from other donors' samples.

J is TRBJ2-1 and V is TRBV6-6; D is uncertain. The CDR3 covers 11 residues. Germline V gene lookup returns CDR1 MNHNY and CDR2 SVGAGI (reference sequence). V dropped 8 bases and J dropped 4 bases, with 6 bases sitting between them. CDR3 amino acids: CASDRYNEQFF. CDR3 coding DNA: TGTGCCAGCGACCGTTACAATGAGCAGTTCTTC.

This clonotype appeared a few times. The rearrangement joins TRBV7-9 to TRBJ2-3; D gene ambiguous. The germline V gene has CDR1 SEHNR and CDR2 FQNEAQ (reference sequence). CDR3 length: 14 amino acids. Trimming left V 2 bases short and J 0 bases short, with 6 bases between. The chain's CDR3 is CASSLSTSTDTQYF. The CDR3, as DNA: TGTGCCAGCAGCTTAAGTACTAGCACAGATACGCAGTATTTT. Together with reference TRBV7-9 and TRBJ2-3, the CDR3 gives the full variable domain: DTGVSQNPRHKITKRGQNVTFRCDPISEHNRLYWYRQTLGQGPEFLTYFQNEAQLEKSRLLSDRFSAERPKGSFSTLEIQRTEQGDSAMYLCASSLSTSTDTQYFGPGTRLTVL.

This clonotype has just a few counts. This chain joins TRBV7-6 and TRBJ2-6, with D uncertain. The germline gives CDR1 SGHVS, CDR2 FNYEAQ. V lost 5 bases and J lost 2, with 7 bases in between. CDR3 size: 14 residues. The DNA for the CDR3 is TGTGCCAGCAGCCCCTTTGCTGGGGCCAACGTCCTGACTTTC. Amino acid sequence: CASSPFAGANVLTF.

This clonotype occurred a few times. The chain joins TRBV11-2 to TRBJ2-1, with 7 bases matching TRBD2. The germline CDR1 and CDR2 sequences are SGHAT and FQNNGV. V shed 4 bases and J 9 bases; nucleotides not matched to a gene: 9. CDR3 length: 14 residues. The CDR3 bases are TGTGCCAGCAGCTCAGGGAGGGCCGAGGGTGAGCAGTTCTTC. As protein: CASSSGRAEGEQFF.

The V call is TRBV11-2, the J call TRBJ2-1; tentatively, D is TRBD2 (7 bases). The V gene's germline CDR1 is SGHAT and CDR2 FQNNGV. The CDR3 loop spans 16 amino acids. With 5 bases removed from V and 0 bases from J, the gap between germline ends came to 14 bases. CDR3 sequence (DNA): TGTGCCAGCAGCCGCGGGGGCGACCCCTCCTACAATGAGCAGTTCTTC. It is translated as CASSRGGDPSYNEQFF.

Within the sample, this clonotype is medium-sized. The chain recombines TRBV6-5 with TRBJ2-5; D call uncertain. This CDR3 has 13 amino acids. V gave up 6 bases and J gave up 5 bases, with 13 bases separating them. CDR1 is MNHEY, CDR2 SVGAGI, per germline. The CDR3 loop reads CASSPPMRETQYF. The CDR3 DNA reads TGTGCCAGCAGCCCTCCGATGCGGGAGACCCAGTACTTC.

J is TRBJ2-7 and V is TRBV7-9; no firm D call. V lost 5 bases, J lost 9 bases, and 20 bases lay in between. The CDR3 runs 14 residues. CDR1 and CDR2 from the germline V gene are SEHNR and FQNEAQ (reference sequence). The CDR3 sequence is CASSELGSTAGQYF. The CDR3 bases are TGTGCCAGCAGCGAGTTGGGTAGTACGGCAGGGCAGTACTTC.

The rearrangement links TRBV14 to TRBJ1-1; a possible D gene is TRBD1 (5 bases). Germline CDR1 and CDR2: SGHDN and FVKESK. V was shortened by 3 bases and J by 0 bases, with 11 bases between the two germline ends. The CDR3 extends over 15 amino acids. CDR3 coding DNA: TGTGCCAGCAGCCAGGAAAAGGGACTGAACACTGAAGCTTTCTTT. This translates into CASSQEKGLNTEAFF.

This clonotype was seen repeatedly, ten times or more. The CDR3 loop is CASRDYRPQYGYTF. In nucleotides, the CDR3 is TGTGCCAGCAGGGATTACCGACCGCAATATGGCTACACCTTC. The J gene is TRBJ1-2, the V gene TRBV6-2 or TRBV6-3; D remains unclear. The germline CDR1 and CDR2 sequences are MNHEY and SVGEGT. This CDR3 region has 14 residues. Trimming left V 6 bases short and J 5 bases short, with 16 bases between.

This clonotype was seen repeatedly, ten times or more. The V gene is TRBV5-6, the J gene TRBJ2-1; no clear D gene. From germline, CDR1 is SGHDT and CDR2 YYEEEE. Between the trimmed V and J ends, which lost 0 bases and 3 bases, there was a span of 7 bases. The CDR3 is 14 residues long. CDR3 in DNA: TGTGCCAGCAGCTTGGGGGCCGGCTACAATGAGCAGTTCTTC. It specifies CASSLGAGYNEQFF.

V and J are TRBV7-9 and TRBJ1-3; D ambiguous. V dropped 7 bases and J dropped 0 bases, with 7 bases sitting between them. Germline V gene data show CDR1 as SEHNR and CDR2 as FQNEAQ (reference sequence). The CDR3 is 13 residues long. The CDR3 coding sequence is TGTGCCAGCATAGGGCTCTCTGGAAACACCATATATTTT. Encoded protein: CASIGLSGNTIYF.

This clonotype showed up just a few times. The chain combines TRBV27 with TRBJ2-7; no definite D call. Looked up from germline, CDR1 is MNHEY and CDR2 is SMNVEV (reference sequence). The CDR3 runs to 13 residues. V dropped 2 bases and J dropped 2 bases, with 7 bases sitting between them. In nucleotides, the CDR3 is TGTGCCAGCAGTTTACAGGCGGCCTACGAGCAGTACTTC. This encodes CASSLQAAYEQYF.

The chain joins TRBV7-6 to TRBJ2-1, with unresolved D. The CDR3 sequence is 13 residues long. Trimming pared 5 bases from V and 8 bases from J, leaving 13 bases between. Germline V gives CDR1 SGHVS, CDR2 FNYEAQ. CDR3 DNA: TGTGCCAGCAGCGTCGGGCCCTTGGATGAGCAGTTCTTC. Translating gives CASSVGPLDEQFF.

This clonotype has just a few counts. V gene TRBV4-3 combines with J gene TRBJ2-1; 7 bases align to TRBD1. The V segment lost 9 bases and the J segment 7 bases; nucleotides outside the gene matches: 9. The CDR3 loop spans 13 amino acids. CDR1 is LGHNA, CDR2 YSLEER, per germline. CDR3 residues: CARGSTGENEQFF. The CDR3 region has the DNA TGCGCCAGGGGATCTACAGGGGAGAATGAGCAGTTCTTC.

The genes are TRBV6-5 and TRBJ2-7; TRBD2 aligns across 10 bases. With 5 bases clipped from V and 2 bases from J, the junction kept 15 bases outside the gene matches. This CDR3 has 18 residues. Looked up from germline, CDR1 is MNHEY and CDR2 is SVGAGI. The CDR3 sequence is CASSLPVLAGGLTYEQYF. The CDR3 coding sequence is TGTGCCAGCAGTCTACCAGTTTTAGCGGGAGGCTTGACCTACGAGCAGTACTTC.

The rearrangement uses TRBV20-1 and TRBJ2-1; D uncertain. Per germline, CDR1 DFQATT and CDR2 SNEGSKA (reference sequence). Trimming took off 0 bases at V and 0 bases at J, with 12 bases between the two ends. The CDR3 has 16 residues. The CDR3 DNA follows: TGCAGTGCTAGAGATACAAGGGCCAGCTCCTACAATGAGCAGTTCTTC. Amino acid sequence: CSARDTRASSYNEQFF.

This clonotype showed up many times. Here the CDR3 DNA reads TGTGCCAGCAGCTTAAGAGGGATTAGCAATCAGCCCCAGCATTTT. This gives the protein CASSLRGISNQPQHF. The chain employs TRBV7-2 and TRBJ1-5; D is ambiguous. V lost 2 bases to trimming and J lost 0 bases, with 8 bases between them. CDR1 SGHTA and CDR2 FQGNSA come from the germline V gene. This CDR3 is 15 amino acids long.

J is TRBJ1-1 and V is TRBV7-9; a weak D match, TRBD1 (5 bases). The V and J ends lost 1 base and 7 bases respectively, with 16 bases between them. This CDR3 comprises 15 residues. Germline CDR1 is SEHNR and CDR2 is FQNEAQ (reference sequence). The chain's CDR3 is CASSLEWDPSGEAFF. The CDR3 bases are TGTGCCAGCAGCTTAGAATGGGACCCCAGCGGTGAAGCTTTCTTT.

The gene calls are TRBV9 and TRBJ2-1; D gene ambiguous. CDR3 length: 15 amino acids. Germline CDR1 and CDR2: SGDLS and YYNGEE. V lost 4 bases, J lost 0 bases, and 11 bases lay in between. The CDR3, as DNA: TGTGCCAGCAGCCCGCGGAGACACTCCTACAATGAGCAGTTCTTC. Translation: CASSPRRHSYNEQFF.

This rearrangement joins TRBV28 to TRBJ2-5, with D possibly called TRBD1 or TRBD2 (5 bases each). V was pared by 3 bases and J by 1 base, with 9 bases between. The CDR3 is 14 amino acids. Germline values: CDR1 MDHEN, CDR2 SYDVKM. CDR3: CASSFQGTQETQYF. The CDR3 bases are TGTGCCAGCAGTTTTCAAGGGACCCAAGAGACCCAGTACTTC.